Following are 11 T cell receptor beta chains from one sample sequenced in a study of tumor-infiltrating lymphocytes in primary liver carcinoma. Alongside blood RNA obtained from unsorted whole blood, germline DNA was also extracted. TCR beta cDNA came from roughly 0.45 ug total RNA, primed with a constant-region primer. Libraries of TCR beta came from three nested multiplex PCR rounds with slightly modified ARM-PCR. Use of TRBV1-TRBV30 forward primers with a C-beta reverse primer characterized the first two PCR rounds, which lasted roughly 9 cycles each. TCRdb ran MiXCR on the multiplex PCR reads and lists one entry per CDR3 protein. In the table there are fewer than 400,000 distinct CDR3 sequences, approximately 65% of which are singletons. The sample was peripheral blood. The receptor set was obtained from a middle-aged man with primary liver carcinoma and hepatitis B virus infection.

Concerning this clonotype: This may be a read error, as it is one base from a much larger clone. The V call is TRBV12-3 or TRBV12-4, the J call TRBJ2-2; D is unclear. The CDR3 extends over 15 amino acids. CDR3 nucleotide sequence: TGTGCCGGCAGTTTGGGTCGAGGGAACACCGGGGAGCTGTTTTTT. This translates into CAGSLGRGNTGELFF.

On this clonotype: Since a much larger clone is just one base distant, this may be a read error. The chain uses TRBV6-2 or TRBV6-3 and TRBJ2-2, with D perhaps assigned TRBD1 or TRBD2 (5 bases each). The ends were cut back, 11 bases at V and 4 bases at J, with 14 bases in the middle. CDR3 length: 13 residues. In germline, CDR1 is MNHEY, CDR2 SVGEGT. The CDR3 nucleotides are TGTGCCGCACAGGAGGCCGGCACCGGGGAGCTGTTTTTT. Translated, it gives CAAQEAGTGELFF.

The chain employs TRBV28 and TRBJ2-7; D not resolved. The CDR3 has 13 amino acids. CDR1 and CDR2 from the germline V gene are MDHEN and SYDVKM. The ends were cut back, 6 bases at V and 5 bases at J, with 14 bases in the middle. CDR3 in DNA: TGTGCCAGCAGAACTCCCATTTTAAACGAGCAGTACTTC. This sequence encodes CASRTPILNEQYF.

The sample holds one count of this clonotype. An end of the junction does not agree with germline; a read error may underlie this. V and J are TRBV11-2 and TRBJ2-6, with D perhaps assigned TRBD1 or TRBD2 (5 bases each). The CDR3 extends over 15 amino acids. Germline assignment: CDR1 SGHAT and CDR2 FQNNGV. The CDR3 region is CARRPRGSGANILTF. The CDR3 coding sequence is TGTGCCAGGAGGCCGAGGGGAAGTGGGGCCAACATCCTGACTTTC.

Comments on this clonotype: The junction differs from germline at one of its ends, possibly a read error. V and J are TRBV11-2 and TRBJ2-6; tentative D call: TRBD2 (6 bases). Germline CDR1 SGHAT, CDR2 FQNNGV. The CDR3 spans 18 residues. The CDR3 region is CASSLVRRGTAGANILTF. The CDR3 DNA is TGTGCCAGCAGCTTAGTTAGACGGGGGACGGCTGGGGCCAACATCCTGACTTTC.

About this clonotype: A much bigger clone sits one base away, suggesting this may be a read error. J is TRBJ1-3 and V is TRBV29-1; 7 nucleotides agree with TRBD1. There are 13 residues in the CDR3. Germline V gives CDR1 SQVTM, CDR2 ANQGSEA. The CDR3 nucleotides are TGCAGCGTTGGAACAGGGGCGGGAAACGCCATATATTTT. Translation: CSVGTGAGNAIYF.

In regard to this clonotype: A read error may explain this, as a much larger clone is one base away. The chain employs TRBV6-2 or TRBV6-3 and TRBJ1-6; 7 nucleotides agree with TRBD1. The V and J ends lost 5 bases and 11 bases, in that order; junction bases with no gene match: 12. The CDR3 extends over 15 amino acids. Germline lookup yields CDR1 MNHEY and CDR2 SVGEGT. The chain's CDR3 is CASSPWDRQNPPLHF. The CDR3 DNA reads TGTGCCAGCAGTCCCTGGGACAGACAAAATCCACCCCTCCACTTT.

Comments on this clonotype: A junction end diverges from the germline sequence, so it may reflect a read error. This chain uses TRBV12-3 or TRBV12-4 with TRBJ2-7, with D unclear. The CDR3 runs 13 residues. This CDR3 reads CDSSLGQIYEQYF. CDR3 bases: TGTGACAGCAGTTTAGGGCAAATCTACGAGCAGTACTTC.

Ten or more counts support this clonotype. The chain recombines TRBV11-2 with TRBJ2-7; perhaps TRBD1 as D (5 bases). V lost 5 bases and J 1 base, leaving 9 bases between the germline ends. This CDR3 comprises 13 residues. Germline V CDR1 and CDR2: SGHAT, FQNNGV. CDR3 in amino acids: CASSPRQSYEQYF. CDR3 in DNA: TGTGCCAGCAGCCCTCGACAGTCCTACGAGCAGTACTTC.

The chain uses TRBV12-3 or TRBV12-4 and TRBJ1-1; D uncertain. The CDR3 consists of 12 residues. The CDR3 DNA follows: TGTACCAACAGCCCCGGAGAGATTGAAGCTTTCTTT. Translating gives CTNSPGEIEAFF.

CDR3 sequence: CASIRNTEAFF. In nucleotides, the CDR3 is TGTGCCAGCATTAGGAACACTGAAGCTTTCTTT. The chain carries TRBV28 and TRBJ1-1; D gene ambiguous. The length of the CDR3 is 11 residues. V was trimmed by 7 bases and J by 1 base, leaving 4 bases between them. Germline values: CDR1 MDHEN, CDR2 SYDVKM.